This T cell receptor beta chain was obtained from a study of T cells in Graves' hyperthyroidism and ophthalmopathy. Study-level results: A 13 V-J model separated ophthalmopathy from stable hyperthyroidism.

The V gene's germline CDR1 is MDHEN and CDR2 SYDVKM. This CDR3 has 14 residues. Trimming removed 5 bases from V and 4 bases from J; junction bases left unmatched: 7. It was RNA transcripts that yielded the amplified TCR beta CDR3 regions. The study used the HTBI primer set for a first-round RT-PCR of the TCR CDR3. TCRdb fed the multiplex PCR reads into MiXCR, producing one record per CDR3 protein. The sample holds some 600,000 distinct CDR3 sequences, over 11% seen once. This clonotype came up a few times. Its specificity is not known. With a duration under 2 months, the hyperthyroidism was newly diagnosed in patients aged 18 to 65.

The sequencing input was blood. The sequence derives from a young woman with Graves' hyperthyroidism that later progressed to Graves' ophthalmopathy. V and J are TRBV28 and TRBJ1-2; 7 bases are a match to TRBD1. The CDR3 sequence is CASSPNDRVYGYTF. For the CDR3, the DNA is TGTGCCAGCAGTCCAAACGACAGGGTCTATGGCTACACCTTC.